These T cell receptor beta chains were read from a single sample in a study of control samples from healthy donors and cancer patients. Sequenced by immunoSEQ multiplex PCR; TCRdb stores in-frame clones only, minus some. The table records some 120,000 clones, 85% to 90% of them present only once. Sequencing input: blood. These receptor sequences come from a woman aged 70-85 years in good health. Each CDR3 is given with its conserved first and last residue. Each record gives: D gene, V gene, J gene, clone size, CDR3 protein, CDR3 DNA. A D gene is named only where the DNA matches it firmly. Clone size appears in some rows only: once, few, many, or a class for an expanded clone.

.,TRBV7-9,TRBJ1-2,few,CASSLDGNYGYTF,TGTGCCAGCAGCTTAGACGGGAACTATGGCTACACCTTC
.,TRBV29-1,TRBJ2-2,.,CSVVKRGSHTGELFF,TGCAGCGTTGTTAAACGGGGCTCCCACACCGGGGAGCTGTTTTTT
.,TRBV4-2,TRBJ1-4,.,CASSQDWRGGATNEKLFF,TGTGCCAGCAGCCAAGATTGGCGCGGAGGAGCAACTAATGAAAAACTGTTTTTT
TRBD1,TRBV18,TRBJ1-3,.,CASSPLKGALSGNTIYF,TGTGCCAGCTCACCACTCAAGGGGGCCCTCTCTGGAAACACCATATATTTT
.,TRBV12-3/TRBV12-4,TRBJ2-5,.,CASSRGPGTQYF,TGTGCCAGCAGCCGGGGACCGGGAACCCAGTACTTC
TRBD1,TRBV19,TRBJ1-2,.,CASSIMTGKAYGYTF,TGTGCCAGTAGTATAATGACAGGGAAGGCCTATGGCTACACCTTC
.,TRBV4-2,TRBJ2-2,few,CASSQDFRAGELFF,TGTGCCAGCAGCCAAGATTTCAGGGCCGGGGAGCTGTTTTTT
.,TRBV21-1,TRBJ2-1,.,CASSTGGYRENYNEQFF,TGTGCCAGCAGCACCGGCGGTTACAGGGAAAACTACAATGAGCAGTTCTTC
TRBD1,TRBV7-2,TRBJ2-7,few,CASSLGPQGATYEQYF,TGTGCCAGCAGCTTAGGGCCACAGGGGGCGACCTACGAGCAGTACTTC
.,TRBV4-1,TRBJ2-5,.,CASSQVVLGRRETQYF,TGCGCCAGCAGCCAAGTAGTTTTGGGCAGGCGCGAGACCCAGTACTTC
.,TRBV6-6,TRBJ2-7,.,CASSYVGGYEQYF,TGTGCCAGCAGTTACGTCGGGGGATACGAGCAGTACTTC
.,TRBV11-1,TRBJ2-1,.,CASSLAVYNEQFF,TGTGCCAGCAGCTTAGCGGTTTACAATGAGCAGTTCTTC
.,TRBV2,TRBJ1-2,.,CASHLGVGYYYTF,TGTGCCAGCCATCTAGGGGTGGGTTACTACTACACCTTC
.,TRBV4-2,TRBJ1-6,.,CASSQDNTGHNSPLHF,TGTGCCAGCAGCCAAGACAATACAGGGCATAATTCACCCCTCCACTTT
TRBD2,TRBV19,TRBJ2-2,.,CASSRLAGNGELFF,TGTGCCAGTAGTAGACTAGCGGGAAACGGGGAGCTGTTTTTT
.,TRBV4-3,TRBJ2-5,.,CASSQTLPGAADQETQYF,TGCGCCAGCAGCCAAACCCTTCCTGGTGCCGCGGACCAAGAGACCCAGTACTTC
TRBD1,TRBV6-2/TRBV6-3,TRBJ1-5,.,CASSHGTGGFNQPQHF,TGTGCCAGCAGTCACGGGACAGGGGGGTTCAATCAGCCCCAGCATTTT
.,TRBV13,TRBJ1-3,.,CASSRGNPGNTIYF,TGTGCCAGCAGTAGGGGAAACCCTGGAAACACCATATATTTT
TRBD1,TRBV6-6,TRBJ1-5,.,CASSTTGGFRNQPQHF,TGTGCCAGCAGCACGACAGGGGGCTTCCGCAATCAGCCCCAGCATTTT
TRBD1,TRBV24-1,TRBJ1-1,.,CATRGTGQNEAFF,TGTGCCACCAGGGGGACAGGGCAGAATGAAGCTTTCTTT
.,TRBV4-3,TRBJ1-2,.,CASSQERQLYGYTF,TGCGCCAGCAGCCAAGAGCGACAGCTCTATGGCTACACCTTC
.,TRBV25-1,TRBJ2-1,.,CASGGREANNEQFF,TGTGCCAGCGGCGGTAGGGAGGCGAACAATGAGCAGTTCTTC
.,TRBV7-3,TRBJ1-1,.,CASSPNRDTEAFF,TGTGCCAGCAGCCCGAACAGGGACACTGAAGCTTTCTTT
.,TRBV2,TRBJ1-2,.,CASSEGVGYGYTF,TGTGCCAGCAGTGAGGGGGTTGGCTATGGCTACACCTTC
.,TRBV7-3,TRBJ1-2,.,CASSKSPGGGGYTF,TGTGCCAGCAGCAAAAGTCCGGGAGGGGGTGGCTACACCTTC
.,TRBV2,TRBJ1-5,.,CASTEREGQPQHF,TGTGCCAGCACCGAGAGGGAAGGTCAGCCCCAGCATTTT
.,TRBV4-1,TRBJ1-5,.,CASSARYANQPQHF,TGCGCCAGCAGCGCACGCTACGCGAATCAGCCCCAGCATTTT
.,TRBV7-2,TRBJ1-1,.,CASSSISTEAFF,TGTGCCAGCAGCTCCATCTCCACTGAAGCTTTCTTT
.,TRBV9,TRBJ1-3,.,CASSLENTIYF,TGTGCCAGCAGTTTAGAAAACACCATATATTTT
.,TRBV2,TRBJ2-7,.,CASSEVFSYEQYF,TGTGCCAGCAGTGAAGTTTTTTCCTACGAGCAGTACTTC
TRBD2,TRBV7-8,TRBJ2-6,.,CASSLVGRGAGANVLTF,TGTGCCAGCAGCTTAGTTGGGAGGGGAGCTGGGGCCAACGTCCTGACTTTC
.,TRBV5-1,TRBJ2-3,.,CASSLGWKRGTSTDTQYF,TGCGCCAGCAGCTTGGGATGGAAAAGGGGGACTAGCACAGATACGCAGTATTTT
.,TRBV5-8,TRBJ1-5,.,CASSPRGGRGSNQPQHF,TGTGCCAGCAGCCCCCGCGGGGGCAGGGGCAGCAATCAGCCCCAGCATTTT
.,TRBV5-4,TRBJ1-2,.,CASSIQGRFSYGYTF,TGTGCCAGCAGCATTCAGGGCCGCTTTAGCTATGGCTACACCTTC
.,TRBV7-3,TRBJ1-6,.,CASSSGQVNSPLHF,TGTGCCAGCAGCTCGGGACAAGTAAATTCACCCCTCCACTTT
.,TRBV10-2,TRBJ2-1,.,CASSGPGVASYNEQFF,TGCGCCAGCAGTGGTCCAGGGGTGGCCTCCTACAATGAGCAGTTCTTC
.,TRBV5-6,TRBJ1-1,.,CASSLAKQGWNTEAFF,TGTGCCAGCAGCTTGGCCAAGCAGGGGTGGAACACTGAAGCTTTCTTT
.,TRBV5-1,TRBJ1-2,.,CASSLGNRGYGYTF,TGCGCCAGCAGCTTGGGCAACAGAGGCTATGGCTACACCTTC
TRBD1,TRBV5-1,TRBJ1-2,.,CASTLGQGNYGYTF,TGCGCCAGCACCCTGGGACAGGGGAACTATGGCTACACCTTC
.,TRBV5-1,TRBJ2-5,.,CASSFQETQYF,TGCGCCAGCAGCTTCCAAGAGACCCAGTACTTC
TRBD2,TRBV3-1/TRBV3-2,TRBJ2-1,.,CASSQVIGSGGDNEQFF,TGTGCCAGCAGCCAAGTAATTGGGAGCGGGGGAGACAATGAGCAGTTCTTC
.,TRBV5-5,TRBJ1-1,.,CASSLDWNTEAFF,TGTGCCAGCAGCTTGGACTGGAACACTGAAGCTTTCTTT
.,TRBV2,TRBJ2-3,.,CASSFTGGTDTQYF,TGTGCCAGCAGTTTCACAGGAGGCACAGATACGCAGTATTTT
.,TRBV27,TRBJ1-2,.,CASAPTPDNYGYTF,TGTGCCAGCGCCCCCACGCCGGACAACTATGGCTACACCTTC
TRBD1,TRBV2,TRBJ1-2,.,CASSAGQTNYGYTF,TGTGCCAGCAGTGCGGGACAGACTAACTATGGCTACACCTTC
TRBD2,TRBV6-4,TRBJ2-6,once,CASSLGLAGAGANVLTF,TGTGCCAGCTCCCTCGGACTAGCGGGGGCAGGGGCCAACGTCCTGACTTTC
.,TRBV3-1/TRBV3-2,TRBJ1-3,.,CASSQEGARNTIYF,TGTGCCAGCAGCCAAGAGGGGGCGAGAAACACCATATATTTT
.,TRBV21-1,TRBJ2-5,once,CASSKGWTGTEETQYF,TGTGCCAGCAGCAAAGGGTGGACAGGGACAGAAGAGACCCAGTACTTC
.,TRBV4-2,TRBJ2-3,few,CASSHPEGGGTDTQYF,TGTGCCAGCAGCCATCCGGAGGGGGGCGGAACAGATACGCAGTATTTT
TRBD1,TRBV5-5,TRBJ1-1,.,CASSYQGARGTEAFF,TGTGCCAGCAGCTACCAGGGGGCGAGGGGCACTGAAGCTTTCTTT
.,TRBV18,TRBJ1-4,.,CASSPRGANEKLFF,TGTGCCAGCTCACCACGAGGGGCTAATGAAAAACTGTTTTTT
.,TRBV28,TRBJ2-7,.,CATSLSYEQYF,TGTGCCACCTCCCTCTCCTACGAGCAGTACTTC
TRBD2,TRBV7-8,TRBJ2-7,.,CASSPAGGSHTYEQYF,TGTGCCAGCAGCCCGGCGGGGGGTTCCCACACCTACGAGCAGTACTTC
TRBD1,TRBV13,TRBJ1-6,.,CASSPGTGDGSPLHF,TGTGCCAGCAGCCCCGGGACAGGGGATGGCTCACCCCTCCACTTT
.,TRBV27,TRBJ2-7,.,CASSLGPTYEQYF,TGTGCCAGCAGTTTAGGACCCACCTACGAGCAGTACTTC
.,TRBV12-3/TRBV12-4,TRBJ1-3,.,CASTRRTGTIYF,TGTGCCAGCACCCGAAGGACGGGCACCATATATTTT
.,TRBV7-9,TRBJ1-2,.,CASSPGGSTNYGYTF,TGTGCCAGCAGCCCGGGGGGGTCCACTAACTATGGCTACACCTTC
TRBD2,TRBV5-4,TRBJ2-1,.,CASSLALGLAGFLEQFF,TGTGCCAGCAGCTTGGCTCTCGGACTAGCGGGGTTCCTTGAGCAGTTCTTC
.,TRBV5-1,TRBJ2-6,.,CASRGSLSGANVLTF,TGCGCCAGCCGGGGCTCTCTTTCCGGGGCCAACGTCCTGACTTTC